The rows below give T cell receptor beta chains drawn from one sample of a study of cytomegalovirus exposure and HLA in healthy donors. Clones were read by immunoSEQ multiplex PCR, and TCRdb kept only the in-frame ones, dropping some. This repertoire includes approximately 110,000 clones. Sequencing input: PBMCs. Receptor source: a man aged 40-49 years in good health and CMV-seronegative. Each CDR3 is given with its conserved first and last residue.

v_call: TRBV28; j_call: TRBJ2-1; cdr3_aa: CASSSFIGAGGYEQFF
v_call: TRBV5-1; j_call: TRBJ2-2; cdr3_aa: CASSLVPGVNTGELFF
v_call: TRBV11-2; j_call: TRBJ1-2; cdr3_aa: CASSSLGQLNYGYTF
v_call: TRBV7-2; j_call: TRBJ2-1; cdr3_aa: CASSGAGGNEQFF
v_call: TRBV5-1; j_call: TRBJ2-7; cdr3_aa: CASSLTETTGTAGYEQYF
v_call: TRBV9; j_call: TRBJ1-2; cdr3_aa: CASSVRGSNYGYTF
v_call: TRBV6-6; j_call: TRBJ2-7; cdr3_aa: CASSNAPGTSGYEQYF
v_call: TRBV4-1; j_call: TRBJ1-2; cdr3_aa: CASSSSEGARNYGYTF
v_call: TRBV28; j_call: TRBJ1-1; cdr3_aa: CASRYRGHTEAFF
v_call: TRBV7-3; j_call: TRBJ2-3; cdr3_aa: CASSSGTSINTQYF
v_call: TRBV6-5; j_call: TRBJ2-7; cdr3_aa: CASSYSRDRLQYF
v_call: TRBV19; j_call: TRBJ1-4; cdr3_aa: CASSATGVEKLFF
v_call: TRBV7-3; j_call: TRBJ2-6; cdr3_aa: CASSLPAAERVVDYSGANVLTF
v_call: TRBV14; j_call: TRBJ2-2; cdr3_aa: CASSQDLKSGSLVTGELFF
v_call: TRBV5-1; j_call: TRBJ2-7; cdr3_aa: CASSSRDSAYEQYF
v_call: TRBV28; j_call: TRBJ2-7; cdr3_aa: CASSPPGLASHEQYF
v_call: TRBV6-5; j_call: TRBJ2-1; cdr3_aa: CASSSPGTSNNEQFF
v_call: TRBV28; j_call: TRBJ2-7; cdr3_aa: CASSMDRPQERAQYF
v_call: TRBV5-6; j_call: TRBJ2-7; cdr3_aa: CASSLGGQGAHEQYF
v_call: TRBV5-1; j_call: TRBJ2-3; cdr3_aa: CASGSGGSDTQYF
v_call: TRBV5-4; j_call: TRBJ2-7; cdr3_aa: CASSFPGLAGVEQYF
v_call: TRBV9; j_call: TRBJ2-1; cdr3_aa: CASSAAGQGSFLEQFF
v_call: TRBV5-5; j_call: TRBJ2-2; cdr3_aa: CASSVETGNTGELFF
v_call: TRBV7-2; j_call: TRBJ2-2; cdr3_aa: CASSAMTGGSGELFF
v_call: TRBV2; j_call: TRBJ2-7; cdr3_aa: CASSVRAGPYEQYF
v_call: TRBV2; j_call: TRBJ2-7; cdr3_aa: CASSDPSVRSYEQYF
v_call: TRBV6-6; j_call: TRBJ1-4; cdr3_aa: CASSYIRGPEKLFF
v_call: TRBV6-5; j_call: TRBJ2-7; cdr3_aa: CASSAPGSYEQYF
v_call: TRBV5-1; j_call: TRBJ1-5; cdr3_aa: CASSPTGIFGNQPQHF
v_call: TRBV21-1; j_call: TRBJ2-7; cdr3_aa: CASSKRTSGTYEQYF
v_call: TRBV7-9; j_call: TRBJ1-5; cdr3_aa: CASSLGTGGNQPQHF
v_call: TRBV28; j_call: TRBJ2-7; cdr3_aa: CASSELAGRYEQYF
v_call: TRBV5-1; j_call: TRBJ2-3; cdr3_aa: CASSLAGADTQYF
v_call: TRBV6-6; j_call: TRBJ1-4; cdr3_aa: CASRQGTGKLFF
v_call: TRBV18; j_call: TRBJ1-1; cdr3_aa: CASSPFGTGSMNTEAFF
v_call: TRBV2; j_call: TRBJ1-2; cdr3_aa: CASSRGPNYGYTF
v_call: TRBV11-1; j_call: TRBJ1-5; cdr3_aa: CASSPTGSGQPQHF
v_call: TRBV10-2; j_call: TRBJ2-2; cdr3_aa: CASREGGRTSGELFF
v_call: TRBV5-6; j_call: TRBJ2-3; cdr3_aa: CASSLRIGGASTDTQYF
v_call: TRBV11-3; j_call: TRBJ2-7; cdr3_aa: CASSVRDREVGEQYF